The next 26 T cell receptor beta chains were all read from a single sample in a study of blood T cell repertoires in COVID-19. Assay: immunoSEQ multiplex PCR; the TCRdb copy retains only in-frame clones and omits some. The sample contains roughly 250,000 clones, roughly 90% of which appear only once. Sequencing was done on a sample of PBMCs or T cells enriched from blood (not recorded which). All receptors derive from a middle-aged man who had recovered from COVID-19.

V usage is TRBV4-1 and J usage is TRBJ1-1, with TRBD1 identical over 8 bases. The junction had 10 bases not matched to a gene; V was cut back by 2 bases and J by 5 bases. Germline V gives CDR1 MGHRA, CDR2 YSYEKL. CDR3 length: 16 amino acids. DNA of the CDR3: TGCGCCAGCAGCCAACCCCGAGACAGGGGAAGAACTGAAGCTTTCTTT. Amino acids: CASSQPRDRGRTEAFF.

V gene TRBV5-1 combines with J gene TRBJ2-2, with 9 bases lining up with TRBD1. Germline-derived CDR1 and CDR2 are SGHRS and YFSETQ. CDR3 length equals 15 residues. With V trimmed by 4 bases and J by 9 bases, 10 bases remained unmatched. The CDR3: CASSLQGQGGRELFF. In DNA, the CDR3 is TGCGCCAGCAGCCTACAGGGACAGGGTGGTCGGGAGCTGTTTTTT.

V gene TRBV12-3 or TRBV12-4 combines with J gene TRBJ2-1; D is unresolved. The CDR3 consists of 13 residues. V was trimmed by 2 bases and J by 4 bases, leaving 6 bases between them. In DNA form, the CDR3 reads TGTGCCAGCAGTTTAAACACGTACAATGAGCAGTTCTTC. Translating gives CASSLNTYNEQFF.

The CDR3 DNA is TGTGCCAGCAGTGGACAGGGTAGACAGCCCCAGCATTTT. Amino acid sequence: CASSGQGRQPQHF. The chain carries TRBV27 and TRBJ1-5; TRBD1 agrees at 8 bases. Germline V CDR1 and CDR2: MNHEY, SMNVEV (reference sequence). Trimming cost V 5 bases and J 7 bases; bases outside gene matches: 4. This CDR3 region has 13 residues.

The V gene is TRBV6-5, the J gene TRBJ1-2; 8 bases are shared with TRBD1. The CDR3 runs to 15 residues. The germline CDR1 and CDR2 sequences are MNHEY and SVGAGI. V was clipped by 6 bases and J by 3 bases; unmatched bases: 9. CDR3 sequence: CASRLQGAQDYGYTF. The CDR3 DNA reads TGTGCCAGCAGACTCCAGGGGGCGCAGGACTATGGCTACACCTTC.

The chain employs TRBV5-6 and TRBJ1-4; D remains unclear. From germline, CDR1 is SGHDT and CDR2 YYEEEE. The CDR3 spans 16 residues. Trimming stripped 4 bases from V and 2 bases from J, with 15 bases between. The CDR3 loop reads CASSAVYGTTNEKLFF. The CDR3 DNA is TGTGCCAGCAGCGCGGTCTATGGTACGACTAATGAAAAACTGTTTTTT.

This CDR3 is CATSIYDISGNTIYF. As DNA, the CDR3 is TGTGCCACCAGTATCTATGACATATCTGGAAACACCATATATTTT. The chain has TRBV15 and TRBJ1-3; unclear D gene. V lost 6 bases and J lost 1, with 13 bases in between. The germline gives CDR1 LNHNV, CDR2 YYDKDF (reference sequence). CDR3 length: 15 amino acids.

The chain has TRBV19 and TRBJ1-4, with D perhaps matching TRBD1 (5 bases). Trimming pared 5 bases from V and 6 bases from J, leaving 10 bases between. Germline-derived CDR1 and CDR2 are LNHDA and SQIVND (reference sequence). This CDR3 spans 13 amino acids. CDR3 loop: CASSWQGDEKLFF. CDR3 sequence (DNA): TGTGCCAGTAGTTGGCAGGGTGATGAAAAACTGTTTTTT.

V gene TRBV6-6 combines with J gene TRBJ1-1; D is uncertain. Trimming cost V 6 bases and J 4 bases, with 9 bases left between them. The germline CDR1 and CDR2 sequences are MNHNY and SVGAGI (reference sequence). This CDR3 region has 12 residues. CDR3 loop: CASRVSGTEAFF. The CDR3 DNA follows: TGTGCCAGCAGGGTATCGGGCACTGAAGCTTTCTTT.

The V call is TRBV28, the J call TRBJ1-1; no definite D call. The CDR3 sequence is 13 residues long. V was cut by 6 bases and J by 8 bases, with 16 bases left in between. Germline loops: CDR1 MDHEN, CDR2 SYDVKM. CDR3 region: CASSSPGLREAFF. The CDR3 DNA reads TGTGCCAGCAGCTCGCCGGGTTTGCGGGAAGCTTTCTTT. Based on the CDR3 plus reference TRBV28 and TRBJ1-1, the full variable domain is DVKVTQSSRYLVKRTGEKVFLECVQDMDHENMFWYRQDPGLGLRLIYFSYDVKMKEKGDIPEGYSVSREKKERFSLILESASTNQTSMYLCASSSPGLREAFFGQGTRLTVV.

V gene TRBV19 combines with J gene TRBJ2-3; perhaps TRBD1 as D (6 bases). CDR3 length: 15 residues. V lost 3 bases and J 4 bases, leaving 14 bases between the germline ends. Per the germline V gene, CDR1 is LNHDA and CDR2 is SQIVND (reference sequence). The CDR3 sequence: CASSIIPGVADTQYF. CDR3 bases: TGTGCCAGTAGTATTATTCCAGGGGTTGCAGATACGCAGTATTTT. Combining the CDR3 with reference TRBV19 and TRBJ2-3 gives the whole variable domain DGGITQSPKYLFRKEGQNVTLSCEQNLNHDAMYWYRQDPGQGLRLIYYSQIVNDFQKGDIAEGYSVSREKKESFPLTVTSAQKNPTAFYLCASSIIPGVADTQYFGPGTRLTVL.

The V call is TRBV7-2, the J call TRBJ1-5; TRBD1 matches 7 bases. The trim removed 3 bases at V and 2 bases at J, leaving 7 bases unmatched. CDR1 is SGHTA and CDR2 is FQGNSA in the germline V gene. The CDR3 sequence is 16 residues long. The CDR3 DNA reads TGTGCCAGCAGCTTGGAGGGGGCCGTCGGCAATCAGCCCCAGCATTTT. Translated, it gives CASSLEGAVGNQPQHF. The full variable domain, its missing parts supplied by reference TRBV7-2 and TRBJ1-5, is GAGVSQSPSNKVTEKGKDVELRCDPISGHTALYWYRQSLGQGLEFLIYFQGNSAPDKSGLPSDRFSAERTGGSVSTLTIQRTQQEDSAVYLCASSLEGAVGNQPQHFGDGTRLSIL.

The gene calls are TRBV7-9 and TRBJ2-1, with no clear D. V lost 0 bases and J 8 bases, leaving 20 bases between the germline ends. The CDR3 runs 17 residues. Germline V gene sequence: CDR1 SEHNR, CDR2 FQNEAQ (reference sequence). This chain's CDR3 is CASSLAVGGTPSYEQFF. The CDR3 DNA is TGTGCCAGCAGCTTAGCGGTTGGCGGTACACCTTCCTATGAGCAGTTCTTC.

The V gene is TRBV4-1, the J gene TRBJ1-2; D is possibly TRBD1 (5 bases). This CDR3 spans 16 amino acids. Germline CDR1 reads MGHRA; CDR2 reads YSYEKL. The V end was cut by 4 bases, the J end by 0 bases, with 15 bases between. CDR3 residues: CASSLTQGITNYGYTF. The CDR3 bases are TGCGCCAGCAGCCTTACCCAGGGTATTACTAACTATGGCTACACCTTC.

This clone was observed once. CDR3 bases: TGTGCCAGTAGTATTTCTATAGCCCAGCGTCGTGAAAAACTGTTTTTT. It codes for CASSISIAQRREKLFF. The chain recombines TRBV19 with TRBJ1-4; no definite D call. Germline V lookup: CDR1 LNHDA, CDR2 SQIVND (reference sequence). The V and J ends lost 3 bases and 7 bases respectively, with 18 bases between them. The CDR3 covers 16 residues. Full variable domain (missing parts from reference TRBV19 and TRBJ1-4): DGGITQSPKYLFRKEGQNVTLSCEQNLNHDAMYWYRQDPGQGLRLIYYSQIVNDFQKGDIAEGYSVSREKKESFPLTVTSAQKNPTAFYLCASSISIAQRREKLFFGSGTQLSVL.

Here the CDR3 DNA reads TGTGCCAGCAGCATATCCGATCAGCCCCAGCATTTT. Amino acids: CASSISDQPQHF. J is TRBJ1-5 and V is TRBV9, with unresolved D. V gave up 4 bases and J gave up 5 bases, with 7 bases separating them. The CDR3 totals 12 residues. Germline V gene data show CDR1 as SGDLS and CDR2 as YYNGEE.

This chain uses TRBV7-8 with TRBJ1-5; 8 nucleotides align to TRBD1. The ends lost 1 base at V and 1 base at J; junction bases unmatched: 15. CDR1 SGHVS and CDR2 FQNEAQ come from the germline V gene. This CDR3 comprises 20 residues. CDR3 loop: CASSLGGVGNRGMSNQPQHF. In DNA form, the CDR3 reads TGTGCCAGCAGCTTAGGAGGGGTAGGAAACAGGGGGATGAGCAATCAGCCCCAGCATTTT.

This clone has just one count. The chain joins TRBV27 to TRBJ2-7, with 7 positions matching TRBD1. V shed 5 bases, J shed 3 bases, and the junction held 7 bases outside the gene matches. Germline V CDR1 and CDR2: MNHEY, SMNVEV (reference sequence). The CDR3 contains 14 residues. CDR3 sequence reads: CASSPRDRGYEQYF. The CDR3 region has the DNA TGTGCCAGCAGTCCCAGGGACAGAGGCTACGAGCAGTACTTC.

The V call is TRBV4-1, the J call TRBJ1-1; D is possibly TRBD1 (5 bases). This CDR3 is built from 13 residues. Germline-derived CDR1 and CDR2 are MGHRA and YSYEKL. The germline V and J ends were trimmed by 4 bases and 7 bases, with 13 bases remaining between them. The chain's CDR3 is CASSRLGTDEAFF. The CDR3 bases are TGCGCCAGCAGCCGGTTGGGGACTGATGAAGCTTTCTTT.

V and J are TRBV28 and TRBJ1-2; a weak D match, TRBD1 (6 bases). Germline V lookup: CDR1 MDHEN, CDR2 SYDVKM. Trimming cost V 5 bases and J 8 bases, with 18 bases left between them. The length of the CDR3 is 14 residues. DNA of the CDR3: TGTGCCAGCAGTCCCCAGGGGACACTCTACGGCTACACCTTC. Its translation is CASSPQGTLYGYTF.

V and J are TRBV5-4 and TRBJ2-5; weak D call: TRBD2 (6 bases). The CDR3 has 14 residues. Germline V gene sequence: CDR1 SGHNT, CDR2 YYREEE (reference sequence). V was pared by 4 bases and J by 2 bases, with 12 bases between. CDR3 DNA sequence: TGTGCCAGCAGCGTTGGTGGGGGGCAAGAGACCCAGTACTTC. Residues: CASSVGGGQETQYF.

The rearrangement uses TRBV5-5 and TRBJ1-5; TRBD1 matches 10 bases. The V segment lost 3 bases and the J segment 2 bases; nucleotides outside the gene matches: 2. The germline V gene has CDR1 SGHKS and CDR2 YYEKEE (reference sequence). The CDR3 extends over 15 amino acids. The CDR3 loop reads CASSYGTGGNQPQHF. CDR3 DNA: TGTGCCAGCAGCTATGGGACAGGGGGCAATCAGCCCCAGCATTTT.

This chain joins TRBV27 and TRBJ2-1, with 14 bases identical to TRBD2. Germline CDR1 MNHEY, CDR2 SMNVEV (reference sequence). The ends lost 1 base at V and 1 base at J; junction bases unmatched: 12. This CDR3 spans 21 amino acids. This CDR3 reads CASSLWADSGLAGVSYNEQFF. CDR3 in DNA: TGTGCCAGCAGTTTATGGGCGGATTCGGGACTAGCGGGAGTATCCTACAATGAGCAGTTCTTC.

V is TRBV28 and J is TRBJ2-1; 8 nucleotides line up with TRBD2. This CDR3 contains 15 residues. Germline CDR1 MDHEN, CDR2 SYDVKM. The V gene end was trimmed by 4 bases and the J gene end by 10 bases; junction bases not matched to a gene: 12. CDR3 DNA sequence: TGTGCCAGCAGTTCCGCGGGGGGCGACTCAGGCGAGCAGTTCTTC. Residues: CASSSAGGDSGEQFF.

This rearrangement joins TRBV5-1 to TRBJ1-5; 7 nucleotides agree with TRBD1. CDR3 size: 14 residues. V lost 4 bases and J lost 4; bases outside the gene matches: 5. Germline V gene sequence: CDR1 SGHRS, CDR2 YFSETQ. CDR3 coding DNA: TGCGCCAGCAGCATAGGGACAGTTAATCAGCCCCAGCATTTT. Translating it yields CASSIGTVNQPQHF.

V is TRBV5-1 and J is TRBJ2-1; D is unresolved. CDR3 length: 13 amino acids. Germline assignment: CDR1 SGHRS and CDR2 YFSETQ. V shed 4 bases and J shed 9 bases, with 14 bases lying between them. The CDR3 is CASSTQTGGEQFF. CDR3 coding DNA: TGCGCCAGCAGCACCCAGACTGGTGGTGAGCAGTTCTTC.